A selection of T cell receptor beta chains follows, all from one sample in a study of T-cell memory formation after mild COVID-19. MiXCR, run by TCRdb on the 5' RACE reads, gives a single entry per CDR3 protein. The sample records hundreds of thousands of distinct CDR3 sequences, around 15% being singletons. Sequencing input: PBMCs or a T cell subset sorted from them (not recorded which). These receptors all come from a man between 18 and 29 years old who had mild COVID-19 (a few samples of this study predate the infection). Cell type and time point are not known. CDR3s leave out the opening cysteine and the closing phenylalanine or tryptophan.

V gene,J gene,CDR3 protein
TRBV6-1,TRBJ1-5,ASSPWTGGQPQH
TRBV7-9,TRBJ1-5,ASSFEGMLPQH
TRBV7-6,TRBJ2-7,ASSRTGNEQY
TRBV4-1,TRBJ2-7,ASSQVWQAPNEQY
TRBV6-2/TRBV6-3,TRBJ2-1,ASSPGWRGGPSYNEQF
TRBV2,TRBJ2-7,ASSLSYTSYEQY
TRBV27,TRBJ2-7,ASSLWESSYEQY
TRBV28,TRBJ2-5,ASWRGETQY
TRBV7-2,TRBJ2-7,ASSLRGGRAYEQY
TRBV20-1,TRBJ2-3,SAGTSVADTQY
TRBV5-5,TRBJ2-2,ASSLTTGFHTGELF
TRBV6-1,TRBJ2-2,ASRSGTGQGATGELF
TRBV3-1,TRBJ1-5,ASSQGQGAAIDQPQH
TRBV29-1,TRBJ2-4,SAGWGGSENIQY
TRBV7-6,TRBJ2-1,ASSPGTGGLSYNEQF
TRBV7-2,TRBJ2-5,ASSPQAAGEETQY
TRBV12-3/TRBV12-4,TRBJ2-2,ASSSTGVDTWELF
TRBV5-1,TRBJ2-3,ASSHERLTDTQY
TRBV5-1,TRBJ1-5,ASSPETGGGQPQH
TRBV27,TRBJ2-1,ASSFRHRSMVREQF
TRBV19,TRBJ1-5,ASSPRHQPQH
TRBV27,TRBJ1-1,ASSRPRGGLTQNTETF